This TCR beta chain was sequenced in a study of beta chain features in type 1 diabetes. Overall study results and limits: A PCR bias possibly favoring shorter templates would apply equally to patients and controls.

This clone was counted a few times. Its matching antigen is unknown. One heparinised blood draw, averaging roughly 120 mL, came from each donor. Via the markers CD45RO/CCR7/CD25/CD127/CD95/CD27, stem cell-like memory, regulatory, central memory and naive CD4+ cells were sorted. Sorting gave populations that all exceeded 95% purity. All of the isolated RNA was reverse transcribed, so expressed TCRB transcripts were sequenced. Sequenced by immunoSEQ multiplex PCR; TCRdb stores in-frame clones only, minus some. The repertoire holds fewer than 250,000 clones, with around 65% as singletons. V lost 10 bases and J 7 bases, leaving 17 bases between the germline ends. The CDR3 runs to 12 residues. Germline CDR1 reads SNHLY; CDR2 reads FYNNEI.

The sequence was collected from a man between 25 and 39 years old in good health. The sequenced material came from naive CD4+ T cells from blood. This rearrangement joins TRBV2 to TRBJ2-7; D is possibly TRBD2 (5 bases). CDR3 sequence: CATLPEGGEQYF. As DNA, the CDR3 is TGTGCCACCCTTCCCGAGGGTGGGGAGCAGTACTTC.